Below, 24 T cell receptor beta chains from the same sample are listed, as sequenced in a study of T cell repertoires in cytomegalovirus infection. One entry per CDR3 protein results from TCRdb running MiXCR on the reads. Of 900,000 to 950,000 distinct CDR3 sequences in the sample, approximately 30% were seen once. These receptors' targets are unknown. Sample: cultured CD8+ T cells from PBMCs, taken from culture after CMV antigen stimulation. The receptors were sampled from a human donor in good health (CMV status not recorded). Some clones in this sample may be carry-over from other donors' samples.

This rearrangement joins TRBV12-3 or TRBV12-4 to TRBJ2-1, with D perhaps matching TRBD1 (6 bases). The CDR3 runs 14 residues. Trimming stripped 2 bases from V and 10 bases from J, with 15 bases between. The DNA for the CDR3 is TGTGCCAGCAGTTTAAGCGAACAGGGCAGAGAGCAGTTCTTC. Its protein product is CASSLSEQGREQFF.

This clonotype was detected a few times. The CDR3 DNA is TGTGCCAGCAGGCTAGTGAAGAGCACAGATACGCAGTATTTT. It specifies CASRLVKSTDTQYF. This sequence joins TRBV7-9 and TRBJ2-3; D remains unclear. Germline values: CDR1 SEHNR, CDR2 FQNEAQ (reference sequence). The V and J ends lost 6 bases and 0 bases respectively, with 10 bases between them. This CDR3 comprises 14 residues. The full variable domain, rest sourced from reference TRBV7-9 and TRBJ2-3, is DTGVSQNPRHKITKRGQNVTFRCDPISEHNRLYWYRQTLGQGPEFLTYFQNEAQLEKSRLLSDRFSAERPKGSFSTLEIQRTEQGDSAMYLCASRLVKSTDTQYFGPGTRLTVL.

This clonotype was seen only a few times. The chain has TRBV28 and TRBJ2-1; a possible D gene is TRBD1 (5 bases). Per the germline V gene, CDR1 is MDHEN and CDR2 is SYDVKM. This CDR3 has 16 amino acids. V lost 6 bases and J lost 2, with 17 bases in between. This CDR3 is CASRNRQFSTYNEQFF. In DNA, the CDR3 is TGTGCCAGCAGGAATAGACAGTTTTCTACCTACAATGAGCAGTTCTTC.

The chain recombines TRBV24-1 with TRBJ1-2; D perhaps matches TRBD1 (6 bases). The CDR3 has 14 amino acids. In germline, CDR1 is KGHDR, CDR2 SFDVKD. The ends were cut back, 5 bases at V and 7 bases at J, with 16 bases in the middle. Written as DNA, the CDR3 is TGTGCCACCAGTGGCGATGGGGGGCGCGGTGGCTACACCTTC. The encoded protein is CATSGDGGRGGYTF.

The table lists this clonotype with a few counts. CDR3 region: CSARVPVAGGVNNEQFF. CDR3 nucleotide sequence: TGCAGTGCTAGAGTACCGGTAGCGGGGGGCGTTAACAATGAGCAGTTCTTC. This chain links TRBV20-1 with TRBJ2-1; the match to TRBD2 covers 10 bases. The length of the CDR3 is 17 residues. V was pared by 1 base and J by 5 bases, with 11 bases of the junction left unmatched. The V gene's germline CDR1 is DFQATT and CDR2 SNEGSKA (reference sequence).

The table lists this clonotype with many counts. One end of the junction fails to match germline, which may point to a read error. This chain joins TRBV7-2 and TRBJ2-1; 9 bases agree with TRBD1. Germline V gene lookup returns CDR1 SGHTA and CDR2 FQGNSA. The CDR3 totals 12 residues. The CDR3 is CASSSGQGSLLF. DNA of the CDR3: TGTGCCAGCAGCTCGGGACAGGGAAGCTTACTGTTC.

Ten or more counts support this clonotype. The chain uses TRBV12-3 or TRBV12-4 and TRBJ2-5, with TRBD2 matching over 11 bases. CDR3 length: 16 amino acids. V lost 3 bases, J lost 5 bases, and 8 bases stayed unmatched. The CDR3 DNA sequence: TGTGCCAGCAGTTTTATGACTAGCGGGGTTAGCGAGACCCAGTACTTC. Its protein is CASSFMTSGVSETQYF.

The rearrangement links TRBV6-5 to TRBJ2-7; a possible D gene is TRBD2 (5 bases). The CDR3 contains 16 residues. Looked up from germline, CDR1 is MNHEY and CDR2 is SVGAGI. Trimming took 2 bases from V and 2 from J, leaving 16 bases between them. CDR3 bases: TGTGCCAGCAGTTACGCATGGGTGAGCGGTACCTACGAGCAGTACTTC. Translation: CASSYAWVSGTYEQYF.

The chain couples TRBV4-2 to TRBJ1-1, with TRBD1 matching over 7 bases. Germline trimming cut 4 bases from V and 1 base from J; bases unmatched to any gene: 9. Per germline, CDR1 LGHNA and CDR2 YNFKEQ. The CDR3 is 16 amino acids. CDR3 sequence: CASSPRDSLTNTEAFF. Here the CDR3 DNA reads TGTGCCAGCAGCCCTCGGGACAGCCTTACGAACACTGAAGCTTTCTTT.

The chain has TRBV6-5 and TRBJ2-2, with TRBD1 identical over 10 bases. The CDR3 runs to 15 residues. CDR1 is MNHEY and CDR2 is SVGAGI in the germline V gene. The junction had 1 base not matched to a gene; V was cut back by 0 bases and J by 6 bases. The CDR3 is CASSYSGTGAGELFF. The DNA of the CDR3 is TGTGCCAGCAGTTACTCCGGGACAGGGGCCGGGGAGCTGTTTTTT.

The V gene is TRBV4-1, the J gene TRBJ2-7, with 12 bases identical to TRBD1. V shed 4 bases, J shed 6 bases, and the junction held 4 bases outside the gene matches. Germline V CDR1 and CDR2: MGHRA, YSYEKL. The CDR3 runs to 14 residues. The CDR3 loop is CASSRGQGAFEQYF. In DNA form, the CDR3 reads TGCGCCAGCAGCCGGGGACAGGGGGCGTTCGAGCAGTACTTC.

The rearrangement uses TRBV6-1 and TRBJ1-2; D is ambiguous. The length of the CDR3 is 13 residues. Trimming pared 0 bases from V and 5 bases from J, leaving 7 bases between. Germline-derived CDR1 and CDR2 are MNHNS and SASEGT. The CDR3 DNA reads TGTGCCAGCAGTGAAGCGTCGCGGTATGGCTACACCTTC. It yields the protein CASSEASRYGYTF.

This clonotype showed up many times. The CDR3, as DNA: TGTGCCAGCAGCTTTTGGACAGAGGGCAATCAGCCCCAGCATTTT. This translates into CASSFWTEGNQPQHF. The J gene is TRBJ1-5, the V gene TRBV7-8; possible D gene TRBD1, 6 bases. The V and J ends lost 3 bases and 2 bases respectively, with 11 bases between them. The CDR3 totals 15 residues. The germline gives CDR1 SGHVS, CDR2 FQNEAQ.

The chain carries TRBV13 and TRBJ2-5; 8 bases map to TRBD1. V lost 3 bases and J lost 5; bases outside the gene matches: 11. The germline V gene has CDR1 PRHDT and CDR2 FYEKMQ (reference sequence). The CDR3 is 16 amino acids. CDR3 DNA sequence: TGTGCCAGCAGCTTGAAGGCGGACAGGGTTTCGGAGACCCAGTACTTC. Translation gives CASSLKADRVSETQYF.

The chain has TRBV25-1 and TRBJ1-1; D unclear. CDR1 and CDR2 (germline): MGHDK, SYGVNS. The CDR3 spans 12 residues. V was cut by 4 bases and J by 6 bases, with 9 bases left in between. The CDR3, as DNA: TGTGCCAGCAGTGGGCAACATGCTGAAGCTTTCTTT. It translates to CASSGQHAEAFF.

This clonotype was found a few times. The V gene is TRBV6-2 or TRBV6-3, the J gene TRBJ2-1; 9 nucleotides line up with TRBD1. This CDR3 is 15 amino acids long. The germline CDR1 and CDR2 sequences are MNHEY and SVGEGT. V dropped 3 bases and J dropped 3; count of bases not matched to a gene: 3. In DNA, the CDR3 is TGTGCCAGCAGTTATACAGGGGGCGGCTACAATGAGCAGTTCTTC. Its translation is CASSYTGGGYNEQFF.

The genes are TRBV24-1 and TRBJ2-1; 7 nucleotides match TRBD1. There are 15 residues in the CDR3. After removal of 5 bases from V and 4 bases from J, the junction contained 7 bases not matched to a gene. Germline V gene data show CDR1 as KGHDR and CDR2 as SFDVKD. Here the CDR3 DNA reads TGTGCCACCAGTGCTCGGACAGGACTTTACAATGAGCAGTTCTTC. It translates to CATSARTGLYNEQFF.

The rearrangement links TRBV28 to TRBJ1-5; the D is unclear. CDR3 size: 14 residues. Germline V gives CDR1 MDHEN, CDR2 SYDVKM. The V gene lost 5 bases and the J gene lost 6 bases, with 14 bases spanning the gap. The CDR3 here is CASSPLVNSQPQHF. CDR3 DNA: TGTGCCAGCAGTCCGTTGGTAAACAGTCAGCCCCAGCATTTT.

The table lists this clonotype with a few counts. This chain uses TRBV6-1 with TRBJ2-2; 9 bases fit TRBD1. CDR1 and CDR2 from the germline V gene are MNHNS and SASEGT. After removal of 5 bases from V and 5 bases from J, the junction contained 12 bases not matched to a gene. This CDR3 comprises 17 residues. The DNA of the CDR3 is TGTGCCAGCAGTTTCCACACACAGGGGGCGGATACCGGGGAGCTGTTTTTT. Amino acid sequence: CASSFHTQGADTGELFF.

The V and J genes are TRBV11-3 and TRBJ2-4, with 8 bases lining up with TRBD1. V trimming: 0 bases; J trimming: 7 bases; junction bases outside the gene matches: 2. The CDR3 contains 14 residues. CDR1 is SGHNT, CDR2 YENEEA, per germline. CDR3 nucleotide sequence: TGTGCCAGCAGCTTAGATGGACAGGGTAACATTCAGTACTTC. Translation: CASSLDGQGNIQYF.

The chain carries TRBV5-6 and TRBJ2-5, with 8 nucleotides matching TRBD1. Germline values: CDR1 SGHDT, CDR2 YYEEEE. V trimming: 5 bases; J trimming: 1 base; junction bases outside the gene matches: 4. CDR3 length: 14 amino acids. CDR3 protein: CASRMTGVQETQYF. The CDR3 DNA is TGTGCCAGCAGAATGACAGGGGTCCAAGAGACCCAGTACTTC.

Comment on this clonotype: The CDR3 does not end in the conserved phenylalanine or tryptophan, so this is likely a read error. The chain has TRBV12-3 or TRBV12-4 and TRBJ2-3; 9 nucleotides line up with TRBD1. V gave up 5 bases and J gave up 6 bases; unmatched junction bases: 15. This CDR3 contains 17 residues. In DNA, the CDR3 is TGTGCCAGCAGTCGCCCAACACAGGGGGCTTTGATCGATACGCAGTATTTA. Its protein is CASSRPTQGALIDTQYL.

There are a few counts of this clonotype. The V gene is TRBV12-3 or TRBV12-4, the J gene TRBJ2-1, with TRBD1 matching over 7 bases. Losses at the gene ends were 6 bases for V and 3 bases for J; bases not matched to a gene: 11. This CDR3 has 16 residues. As DNA, the CDR3 is TGTGCCAGCAGCCCCGAAGGGGGCCCCGACTACAATGAGCAGTTCTTC. Its protein is CASSPEGGPDYNEQFF.

This clonotype was counted ten times or more. The chain joins TRBV7-9 to TRBJ2-3, with no clear D. This CDR3 region has 16 residues. The V gene lost 1 base and the J gene lost 0 bases, with 11 bases spanning the gap. Germline V CDR1 and CDR2: SEHNR, FQNEAQ (reference sequence). CDR3 protein: CASSLETLLSTDTQYF. The CDR3 DNA follows: TGTGCCAGCAGCTTAGAGACTCTCCTTAGCACAGATACGCAGTATTTT.